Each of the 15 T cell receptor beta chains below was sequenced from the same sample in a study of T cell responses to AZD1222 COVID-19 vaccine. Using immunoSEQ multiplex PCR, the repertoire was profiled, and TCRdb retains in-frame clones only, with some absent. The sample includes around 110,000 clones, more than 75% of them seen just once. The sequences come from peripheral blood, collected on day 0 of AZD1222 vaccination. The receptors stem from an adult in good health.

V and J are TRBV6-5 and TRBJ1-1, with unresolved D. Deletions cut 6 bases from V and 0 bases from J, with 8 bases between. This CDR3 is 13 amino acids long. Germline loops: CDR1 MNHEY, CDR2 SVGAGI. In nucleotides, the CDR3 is TGTGCCAGCAGACAACAGCTGAACACTGAAGCTTTCTTT. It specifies CASRQQLNTEAFF.

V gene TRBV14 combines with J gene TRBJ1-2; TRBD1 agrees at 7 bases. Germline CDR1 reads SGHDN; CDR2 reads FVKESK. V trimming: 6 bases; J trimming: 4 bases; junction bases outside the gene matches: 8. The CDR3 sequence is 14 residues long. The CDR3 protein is CASRITGDTYGYTF. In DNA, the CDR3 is TGTGCCAGCAGAATAACAGGGGATACCTATGGCTACACCTTC.

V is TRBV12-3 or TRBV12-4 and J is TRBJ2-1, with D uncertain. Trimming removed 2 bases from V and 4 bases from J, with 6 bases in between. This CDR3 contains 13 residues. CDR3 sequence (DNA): TGTGCCAGCAGTTTAAACGAGTACAATGAGCAGTTCTTC. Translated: CASSLNEYNEQFF.

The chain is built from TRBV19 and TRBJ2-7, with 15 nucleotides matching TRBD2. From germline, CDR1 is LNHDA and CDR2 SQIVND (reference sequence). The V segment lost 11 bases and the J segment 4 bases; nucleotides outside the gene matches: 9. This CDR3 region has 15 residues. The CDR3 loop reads CAASTGTSGGYEQYF. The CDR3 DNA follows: TGTGCCGCCTCGACCGGGACTAGCGGGGGGTACGAGCAGTACTTC.

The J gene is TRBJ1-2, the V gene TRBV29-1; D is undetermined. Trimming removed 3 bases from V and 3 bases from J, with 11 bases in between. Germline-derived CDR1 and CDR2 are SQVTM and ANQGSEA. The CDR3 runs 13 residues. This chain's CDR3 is CSVDSDTDYGYTF. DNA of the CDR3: TGCAGCGTTGACTCTGACACCGACTATGGCTACACCTTC.

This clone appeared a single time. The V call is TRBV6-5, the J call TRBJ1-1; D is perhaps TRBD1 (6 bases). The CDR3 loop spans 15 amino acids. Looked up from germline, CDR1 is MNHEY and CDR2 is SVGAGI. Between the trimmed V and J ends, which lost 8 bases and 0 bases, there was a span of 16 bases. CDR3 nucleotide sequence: TGTGCCAGCTTCATACAGGGAATAATGAACACTGAAGCTTTCTTT. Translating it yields CASFIQGIMNTEAFF.

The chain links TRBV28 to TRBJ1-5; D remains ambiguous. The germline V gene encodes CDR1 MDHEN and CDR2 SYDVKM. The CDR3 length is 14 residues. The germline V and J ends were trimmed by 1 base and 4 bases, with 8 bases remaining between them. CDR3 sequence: CASSLSGSNQPQHF. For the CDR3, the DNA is TGTGCCAGCAGTTTATCGGGCTCAAATCAGCCCCAGCATTTT.

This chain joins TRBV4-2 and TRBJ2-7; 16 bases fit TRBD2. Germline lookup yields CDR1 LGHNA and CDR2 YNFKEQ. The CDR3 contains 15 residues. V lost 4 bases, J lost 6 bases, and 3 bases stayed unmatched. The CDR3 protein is CASSPGLAGGGEQYF. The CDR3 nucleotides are TGTGCCAGCAGCCCGGGACTAGCGGGGGGGGGCGAGCAGTACTTC.

CDR3 coding DNA: TGTGCCAGCAGTGCCTCGCTTTATAATTCACCCCTCCACTTT. The encoded protein is CASSASLYNSPLHF. The V and J genes are TRBV28 and TRBJ1-6; D unresolved. Germline V gene data show CDR1 as MDHEN and CDR2 as SYDVKM. The germline V and J ends were trimmed by 5 bases and 4 bases, with 9 bases remaining between them. CDR3 length: 14 residues.

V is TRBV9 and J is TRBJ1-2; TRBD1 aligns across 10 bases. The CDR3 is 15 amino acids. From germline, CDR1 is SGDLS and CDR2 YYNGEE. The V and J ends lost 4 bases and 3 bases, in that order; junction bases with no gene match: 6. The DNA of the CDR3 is TGTGCCAGCAGCCTGGACAGGGGGGGATACTATGGCTACACCTTC. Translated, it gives CASSLDRGGYYGYTF.

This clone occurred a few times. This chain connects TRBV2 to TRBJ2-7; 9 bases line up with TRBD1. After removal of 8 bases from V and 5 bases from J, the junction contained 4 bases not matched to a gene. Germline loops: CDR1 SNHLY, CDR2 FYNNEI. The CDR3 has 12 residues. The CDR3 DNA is TGTGCCAGCGCGGACAGGGGCCACGAGCAGTACTTC. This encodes CASADRGHEQYF.

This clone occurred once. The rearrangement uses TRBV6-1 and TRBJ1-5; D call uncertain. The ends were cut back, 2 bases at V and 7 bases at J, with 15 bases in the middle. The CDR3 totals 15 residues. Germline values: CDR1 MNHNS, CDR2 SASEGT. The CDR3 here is CASSEFMGSRQPQHF. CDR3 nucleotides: TGTGCCAGCAGTGAATTCATGGGTTCTAGACAGCCCCAGCATTTT.

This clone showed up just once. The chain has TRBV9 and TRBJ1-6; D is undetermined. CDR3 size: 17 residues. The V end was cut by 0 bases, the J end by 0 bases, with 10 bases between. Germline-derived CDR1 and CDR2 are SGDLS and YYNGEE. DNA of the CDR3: TGTGCCAGCAGCGTAGCAGCGTCCGCCTCCTATAATTCACCCCTCCACTTT. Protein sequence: CASSVAASASYNSPLHF.

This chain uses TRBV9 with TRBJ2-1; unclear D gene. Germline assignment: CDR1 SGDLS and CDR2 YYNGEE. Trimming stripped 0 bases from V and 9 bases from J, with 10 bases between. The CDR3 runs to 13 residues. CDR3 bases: TGTGCCAGCAGCGTAGATCCAGTGTCTGAGCAGTTCTTC. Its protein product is CASSVDPVSEQFF.

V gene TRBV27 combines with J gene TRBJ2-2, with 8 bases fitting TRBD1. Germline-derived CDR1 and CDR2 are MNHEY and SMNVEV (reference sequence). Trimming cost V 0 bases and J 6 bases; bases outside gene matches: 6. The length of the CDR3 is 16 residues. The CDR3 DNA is TGTGCCAGCAGTTTATCGACCGGGACAGGCTCCGGGGAGCTGTTTTTT. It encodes CASSLSTGTGSGELFF.